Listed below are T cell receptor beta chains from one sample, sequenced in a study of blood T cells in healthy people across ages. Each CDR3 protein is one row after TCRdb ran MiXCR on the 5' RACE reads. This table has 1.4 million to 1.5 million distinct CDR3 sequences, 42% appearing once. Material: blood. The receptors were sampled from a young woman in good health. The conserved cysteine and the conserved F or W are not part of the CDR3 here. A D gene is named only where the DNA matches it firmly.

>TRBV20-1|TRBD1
SASSGGHAPQH
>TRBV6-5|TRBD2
ASIGTGGSGTDTQY
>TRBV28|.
ASLGPVYTYEQY
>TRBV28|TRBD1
AIRDRGSYEQY
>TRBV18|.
ASSPRISYEQY
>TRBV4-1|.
ASHSHGRGYGYT
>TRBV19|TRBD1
ASKNRQGSSYNSPLH
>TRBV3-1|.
ASSHRSDTQY
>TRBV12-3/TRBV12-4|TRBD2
ASTQGLAGNNNEQF
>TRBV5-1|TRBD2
ASSLMSSGTTYEQY
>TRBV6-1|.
ASSFNEQNIQY
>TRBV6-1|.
ASSTTQGVGTQY
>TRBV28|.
ASKHPGATSPEQY
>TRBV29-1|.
SVERGTGANVLT
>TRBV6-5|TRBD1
ASSTGTEQY
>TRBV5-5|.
ASSVWDIHGELF
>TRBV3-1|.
ASSQVAGRRTDTQY
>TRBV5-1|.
ASSLDPLSTEAF
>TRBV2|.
ASSEARGSLAYEQY
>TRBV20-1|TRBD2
SAPGTSGPDTQY
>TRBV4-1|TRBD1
ASSQRTGDLSNQPQH
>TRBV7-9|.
ASSMSGEQF
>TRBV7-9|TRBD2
ASSPPPWASGGNNEQF
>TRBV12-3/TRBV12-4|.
ASRPTSLSADTQY
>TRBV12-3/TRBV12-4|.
ASSPDSNEKLF
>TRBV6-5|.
AGSYAWGSYEQY
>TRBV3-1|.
ASSPEPSRNEQF
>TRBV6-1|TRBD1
ASRKDRVFISYEQY
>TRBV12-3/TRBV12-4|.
ASSQGIGQPQH
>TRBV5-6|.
ASSLAGQQF
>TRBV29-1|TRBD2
SVVGLDGSYNEQY
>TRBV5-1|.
ASGSAERIDTDTQY
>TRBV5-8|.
ASSSSGNGYT
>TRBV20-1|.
TADGNTEAF
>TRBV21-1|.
ASSKALRTGGIDSYGYT
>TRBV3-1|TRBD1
ASSQDTGENQPQH
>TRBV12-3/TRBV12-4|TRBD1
ASSSGQGGVNTEAF
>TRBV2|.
ASTGLFNEKLF
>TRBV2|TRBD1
ASRGQGAYNEQF
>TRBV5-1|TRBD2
ASSLAPAGGFYEQY